This T cell receptor beta chain was profiled in a study of regulatory T cells in long-lasting Graves disease. Points from the study as a whole: Newly diagnosed disease favored TRBV20-1 and TRBJ2-1 over persistent disease. Relative to new patients (approximately 1,000), persistent patients exhibited greater sharing of public clonotypes (about 3,000).

Regarding this clonotype: As yet, its antigen is unknown.

The time point here: persistent/refractory GD, antithyroid drugs over 5 years with positive TRAb. From RNA extracted from PBMCs, the TCR library was made. Both iRepertoire HTBI primers and Arm-PCR of CDR3 regions were used to build the TCR beta libraries. TCRdb itself ran the multiplex PCR reads through MiXCR, one entry per CDR3 protein. Of some 430,000 distinct CDR3 sequences in the sample, roughly 21% were seen once. Germline trimming cut 7 bases from V and 6 bases from J; bases unmatched to any gene: 9. The CDR3 is 16 amino acids. Germline V CDR1 and CDR2: ENHRY, SYGVKD. Sequenced here: peripheral blood mononuclear cells (PBMCs), sampled when the disease was refractory, from a patient treated with antithyroid drugs. The TCR originated in a female donor with Graves disease. V is TRBV10-3 and J is TRBJ2-2; 12 bases line up with TRBD2. The DNA of the CDR3 is TGTGCCATCAACCTAGCGGGGGGGCGTGACGCCGGGGAGCTGTTTTTT. It encodes CAINLAGGRDAGELFF.